The 14 T cell receptor beta chains below come from one sample, sequenced in a study of patients and donors after allogeneic stem cell transplantation. TCRdb reprocessed the RT-PCR reads via MiXCR and lists one record per CDR3 protein. The sample has hundreds of thousands of distinct CDR3 sequences, approximately 16% seen once. The specimen sequenced was blood, either unsorted or a sorted T cell fraction (not recorded which). These receptors all stem from a human donor who was either an allogeneic HSCT recipient or a stem cell or donor lymphocyte infusion donor (not recorded which). It is not recorded whose cells these are; they may come from a transplant donor.

The chain combines TRBV3-1 with TRBJ2-2; 12 nucleotides agree with TRBD2. This CDR3 is 15 amino acids long. Per germline, CDR1 LGHDT and CDR2 YNNKEL (reference sequence). V trimming: 1 base; J trimming: 6 bases; junction bases outside the gene matches: 0. The CDR3 sequence: CASSQASGRAGELFF. The CDR3 region has the DNA TGTGCCAGCAGCCAAGCTAGCGGGAGGGCCGGGGAGCTGTTTTTT.

DNA for the CDR3: TGCGCCAGCAGCCGCCCGGGGGGAACCTACGAGCAGTACTTC. It codes for CASSRPGGTYEQYF. V usage is TRBV4-1 and J usage is TRBJ2-7, with 7 bases matching TRBD2. J gave up 2 bases and V 4 bases, and 5 bases lay outside the gene matches. This CDR3 contains 14 residues. Per the germline V gene, CDR1 is MGHRA and CDR2 is YSYEKL.

This clonotype was detected ten times or more. The chain links TRBV27 to TRBJ2-3, with D hard to call. CDR1 is MNHEY and CDR2 is SMNVEV in the germline V gene (reference sequence). This CDR3 region has 15 residues. V dropped 6 bases and J dropped 2 bases, with 15 bases sitting between them. The CDR3 coding sequence is TGTGCCAGCAGCCCCTACTGGAGAATCACAGATACGCAGTATTTT. Amino acids: CASSPYWRITDTQYF.

This clonotype has at least ten counts. The chain is built from TRBV4-1 and TRBJ2-7; no clear D gene. Trimming removed 4 bases at V and 3 bases at J, with 19 bases between. The CDR3 contains 16 residues. Germline loops: CDR1 MGHRA, CDR2 YSYEKL. CDR3 nucleotides: TGCGCCAGCAGCCCCTTTGGGCACTCCCTAAGCTACGAGCAGTACTTC. Protein: CASSPFGHSLSYEQYF.

The chain combines TRBV30 with TRBJ1-5; D gene uncertain. This CDR3 has 16 residues. V lost 2 bases and J 9 bases, leaving 23 bases between the germline ends. Germline V gene sequence: CDR1 GTSNPN, CDR2 SVGIG (reference sequence). CDR3 nucleotide sequence: TGTGCCTGGAGTCTCCCCCGACCGACGAATGAGCGGCCCCAGCATTTT. This codes for CAWSLPRPTNERPQHF. Full variable domain (rest looked up from reference TRBV30 and TRBJ1-5): SQTIHQWPATLVQPVGSPLSLECTVEGTSNPNLYWYRQAAGRGLQLLFYSVGIGQISSEVPQNLSASRPQDRQFILSSKKLLLSDSGFYLCAWSLPRPTNERPQHFGDGTRLSIL.

This clonotype was seen only a few times. The chain couples TRBV7-8 to TRBJ2-7, with a possible D match to TRBD1 (5 bases). Germline V gene sequence: CDR1 SGHVS, CDR2 FQNEAQ. CDR3 size: 15 residues. The V end was cut by 1 base, the J end by 7 bases, with 17 bases between. CDR3 amino acids: CASSLVLGQGREQYF. The DNA for the CDR3 is TGTGCCAGCAGCTTAGTTTTGGGCCAGGGCAGAGAGCAGTACTTC.

This clonotype appeared a few times. One end of the junction does not line up with germline, which may come from a read error. The chain employs TRBV7-7 and TRBJ2-5, with D perhaps TRBD1 or TRBD2 (5 bases each). Germline V gives CDR1 SSHAT, CDR2 FNYEAQ (reference sequence). The CDR3 covers 15 residues. The CDR3 protein is CASSIGRGFQETQYF. The CDR3 DNA reads as TGTGCTAGCAGCATCGGACGGGGCTTCCAAGAGACCCAGTACTTC.

The V call is TRBV30, the J call TRBJ2-7; 8 positions agree with TRBD2. The CDR3 runs to 13 residues. The V and J ends lost 0 bases and 6 bases, in that order; junction bases with no gene match: 4. CDR1 is GTSNPN and CDR2 is SVGIG in the germline V gene (reference sequence). CDR3 amino acids: CAWSVSLAGEQYF. The CDR3 DNA is TGTGCCTGGAGTGTAAGCCTAGCGGGCGAGCAGTACTTC.

The chain has TRBV4-1 and TRBJ1-1; D gene unclear. Germline CDR1 MGHRA, CDR2 YSYEKL. The V end lost 5 bases, the J end lost 4 bases, and 20 bases lay between the germline ends. The CDR3 contains 16 residues. CDR3 in amino acids: CASSDVHPHTTTEAFF. In DNA, the CDR3 is TGCGCCAGCAGCGATGTCCATCCCCATACTACCACTGAAGCTTTCTTT.

This clonotype has more than one count but fewer than ten. The chain is built from TRBV20-1 and TRBJ1-2; 9 bases match TRBD1. CDR1 is DFQATT, CDR2 SNEGSKA, per germline (reference sequence). V trimming: 5 bases; J trimming: 2 bases; junction bases outside the gene matches: 15. The length of the CDR3 is 17 residues. CDR3 amino acids: CSAPRLDRGGSNYGYTF. CDR3 bases: TGCAGTGCTCCCCGATTGGACAGGGGAGGGAGCAACTATGGCTACACCTTC.

This clonotype was detected a few times. The J gene is TRBJ1-5, the V gene TRBV2, with D possibly TRBD1 on 5 matching bases. The CDR3 length is 14 residues. The germline V gene has CDR1 SNHLY and CDR2 FYNNEI. The ends were cut back, 7 bases at V and 3 bases at J, with 13 bases in the middle. The DNA of the CDR3 is TGTGCCAGCACCCGGGGCAGGGACAATCAGCCCCAGCATTTT. It encodes CASTRGRDNQPQHF.

This clonotype was seen a handful of times. The junction departs from germline at one end; a sequencing error may be responsible. CDR3 region: CASSEDRGDGELFF. In DNA, the CDR3 is TGCGCCAGCAGCGAAGACAGGGGTGACGGGGAGCTGTTTTTT. The chain is built from TRBV4-3 and TRBJ2-2; 8 bases match TRBD1. The CDR3 covers 14 residues. Per the germline V gene, CDR1 is LGHNA and CDR2 is YSLEER.

J is TRBJ2-3 and V is TRBV7-2, with TRBD2 matching over 13 bases. The CDR3 sequence is 17 residues long. J gave up 2 bases and V 5 bases, and 7 bases lay outside the gene matches. Germline-derived CDR1 and CDR2 are SGHTA and FQGNSA. DNA for the CDR3: TGTGCCAGCAGCCCCGGGGGACTAGCGGGGCACACAGATACGCAGTATTTT. It translates to CASSPGGLAGHTDTQYF.

The sample holds a few counts of this clonotype. The rearrangement joins TRBV7-6 to TRBJ2-1; either TRBD1 or TRBD2 may fit D (5 bases each). V shed 1 base and J shed 10 bases, with 23 bases lying between them. The CDR3 runs to 17 residues. From germline, CDR1 is SGHVS and CDR2 FNYEAQ. The CDR3 is CASSLVQGTWGSYEQFF. The CDR3 bases are TGTGCCAGCAGCTTAGTTCAAGGGACCTGGGGTTCGTACGAGCAGTTCTTC.